This paragraph covers one T cell receptor beta chain sequence. The data were obtained in a study of T cell changes during pregnancy in multiple sclerosis. Some clones are missing from TCRdb's copy, which holds only in-frame ones; the method was immunoSEQ multiplex PCR. Seen here are more than 45,000 clones, approximately 92% observed once, and the top ten hold around 0.53%. Germline V CDR1 and CDR2: SEHNR, FQNEAQ (reference sequence). V lost 1 base, J lost 2 bases, and 17 bases lay in between. This CDR3 comprises 17 residues. Sequenced here: CD4+ T cells from peripheral blood mononuclear cells, sampled after pregnancy. The source is a female donor with multiple sclerosis, enrolled in a pregnancy study. The chain employs TRBV7-9 and TRBJ1-1, with a weak D call TRBD1 (6 bases). The chain's CDR3 is CASSLGLTGTHNTEAFF. The CDR3 nucleotides read TGTGCCAGCAGCTTAGGCCTTACCGGGACACATAACACTGAAGCTTTCTTT.